This TCR beta chain was found in a study of blood T cell repertoires in COVID-19. At the level of the study: In each case, the material was cDNA or gDNA derived from T cells, B-cell-depleted T cells, or PBMCs.

The assay was immunoSEQ multiplex PCR, and TCRdb's table has in-frame clones only and misses some. The sample includes around 290,000 clones, about 86% of them seen just once. Sequenced: peripheral blood. This sequence was found in a woman in her 70s with COVID-19, enrolled during active disease.

The CDR3 coding sequence is TGCAGCGTGACGGACAGGGGTTATAACAATGAGCAGTTCTTC. Translating it yields CSVTDRGYNNEQFF. The chain uses TRBV29-1 and TRBJ2-1; TRBD1 matches 9 bases. Germline V gene data show CDR1 as SQVTM and CDR2 as ANQGSEA. V was pared by 6 bases and J by 5 bases, with 8 bases of the junction left unmatched. CDR3 size: 14 residues.